The 11 T cell receptor beta chains presented below share a single source sample, sequenced in a study of blood T cell repertoires in COVID-19. The assay was immunoSEQ multiplex PCR, and TCRdb's table has in-frame clones only and misses some. The sample has about 180,000 clones, about 82% seen once. Sequenced material: PBMCs or T cells enriched from blood (not recorded which). Source of these receptors: a woman younger than 45 who had recovered from COVID-19.

J is TRBJ2-1 and V is TRBV10-3, with 9 bases fitting TRBD1. Germline trimming cut 3 bases from V and 5 bases from J; bases unmatched to any gene: 8. Germline CDR1 ENHRY, CDR2 SYGVKD. The CDR3 totals 16 residues. CDR3 DNA: TGTGCCATCAGTGAAGCGGGACAGGGATTGCACAATGAGCAGTTCTTC. Its translation: CAISEAGQGLHNEQFF.

The rearrangement links TRBV10-3 to TRBJ1-5, with TRBD1 identical over 7 bases. The CDR3 extends over 17 amino acids. V lost 5 bases to trimming and J lost 0 bases; unmatched junction nucleotides: 10. Germline values: CDR1 ENHRY, CDR2 SYGVKD. The DNA for the CDR3 is TGTGCCATCAGTCGGGACAGCGGGGGGTATAGCAATCAGCCCCAGCATTTT. Protein: CAISRDSGGYSNQPQHF.

The chain recombines TRBV19 with TRBJ1-5; TRBD1 agrees at 8 bases. V dropped 5 bases and J dropped 0; count of bases not matched to a gene: 9. This CDR3 spans 17 amino acids. The germline CDR1 and CDR2 sequences are LNHDA and SQIVND (reference sequence). CDR3 loop: CASSVTGVGYSNQPQHF. DNA for the CDR3: TGTGCCAGTAGTGTGACAGGGGTCGGCTATAGCAATCAGCCCCAGCATTTT.

V usage is TRBV5-1 and J usage is TRBJ2-3, with 11 bases that match TRBD2. Trimming cost V 4 bases and J 6 bases; bases outside gene matches: 10. CDR3 size: 16 residues. From germline, CDR1 is SGHRS and CDR2 YFSETQ. The CDR3: CASSRGLAGPADTQYF. CDR3 DNA: TGCGCCAGCAGCCGCGGACTAGCGGGTCCTGCTGATACGCAGTATTTT.

The count of this clone is one. This chain joins TRBV5-6 and TRBJ1-6; tentatively, D is TRBD1 (5 bases). V was clipped by 0 bases and J by 9 bases, with 10 bases between them. Germline CDR1 reads SGHDT; CDR2 reads YYEEEE. The CDR3 sequence is 14 residues long. This CDR3 reads CASSLDRLLSPLHF. In DNA form, the CDR3 reads TGTGCCAGCAGCTTGGACAGGTTGCTTTCACCCCTCCACTTT.

V is TRBV7-9 and J is TRBJ2-5, with D possibly TRBD1 on 5 matching bases. Germline loops: CDR1 SEHNR, CDR2 FQNEAQ (reference sequence). CDR3 length: 13 residues. V lost 7 bases and J lost 3, with 12 bases in between. The CDR3 loop reads CASTPQGKETQYF. CDR3 coding DNA: TGTGCCAGCACCCCCCAGGGAAAAGAGACCCAGTACTTC.

The chain recombines TRBV29-1 with TRBJ2-1; D may be TRBD2 (6 bases). CDR1 is SQVTM and CDR2 is ANQGSEA in the germline V gene. V lost 5 bases and J lost 0, with 14 bases in between. The CDR3 totals 15 residues. In DNA, the CDR3 is TGCAGCGTTTTAACGGGAGAGGCCTCCTACAATGAGCAGTTCTTC. It encodes CSVLTGEASYNEQFF.

V and J are TRBV5-1 and TRBJ2-3, with D possibly being TRBD1 (5 bases). V shed 0 bases and J shed 8 bases, with 13 bases lying between them. CDR3 size: 14 residues. Germline V gene lookup returns CDR1 SGHRS and CDR2 YFSETQ. The CDR3 reads CASSLASDIPTQYF. As DNA, the CDR3 is TGCGCCAGCAGCTTGGCCTCGGACATCCCTACGCAGTATTTT. The full variable domain, its missing parts supplied by reference TRBV5-1 and TRBJ2-3, is KAGVTQTPRYLIKTRGQQVTLSCSPISGHRSVSWYQQTPGQGLQFLFEYFSETQRNKGNFPGRFSGRQFSNSRSEMNVSTLELGDSALYLCASSLASDIPTQYFGPGTRLTVL.

The chain recombines TRBV7-3 with TRBJ2-5; D is possibly TRBD1 (7 bases). This CDR3 comprises 13 residues. Trimming removed 5 bases at V and 3 bases at J, with 10 bases between. Germline assignment: CDR1 SGHTA and CDR2 FQGTGA. The CDR3 nucleotides read TGTGCCAGCAGCCGCGGGACAGAAGAGACCCAGTACTTC. Translation gives CASSRGTEETQYF.

J is TRBJ1-1 and V is TRBV2, with D tentatively TRBD1 (5 bases). The V end was cut by 10 bases, the J end by 4 bases, with 28 bases between. This CDR3 comprises 17 residues. Per the germline V gene, CDR1 is SNHLY and CDR2 is FYNNEI. In nucleotides, the CDR3 is TGTGCCACTTCTTTAACTATGACGGGGGAAGGGGTCACTGAAGCTTTCTTT. Its translation: CATSLTMTGEGVTEAFF.

This chain connects TRBV25-1 to TRBJ2-5, with TRBD1 matching 7 bases. The J segment lost 5 bases and the V segment lost 3 bases, leaving 6 bases of the junction unmatched. This CDR3 spans 14 amino acids. Germline values: CDR1 MGHDK, CDR2 SYGVNS. Here the CDR3 reads CASSDTGVIETQYF. The CDR3 DNA follows: TGTGCCAGCAGTGATACAGGGGTTATTGAGACCCAGTACTTC.